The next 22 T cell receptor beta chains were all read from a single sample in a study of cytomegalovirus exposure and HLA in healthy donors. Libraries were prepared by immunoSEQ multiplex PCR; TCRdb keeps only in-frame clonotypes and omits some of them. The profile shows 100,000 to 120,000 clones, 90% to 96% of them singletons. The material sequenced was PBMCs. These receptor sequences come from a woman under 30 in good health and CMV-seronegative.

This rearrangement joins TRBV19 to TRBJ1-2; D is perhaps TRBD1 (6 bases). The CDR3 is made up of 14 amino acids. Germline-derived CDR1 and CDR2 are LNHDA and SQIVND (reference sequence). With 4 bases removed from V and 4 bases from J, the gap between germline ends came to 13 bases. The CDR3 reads CASSTLQGGYGYTF. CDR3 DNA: TGTGCCAGTAGTACACTACAGGGCGGCTATGGCTACACCTTC.

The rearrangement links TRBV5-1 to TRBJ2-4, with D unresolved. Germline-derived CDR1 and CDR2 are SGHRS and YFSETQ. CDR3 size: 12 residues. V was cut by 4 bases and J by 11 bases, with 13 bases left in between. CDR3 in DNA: TGCGCCAGCAGCCCCCTCGGTGAGCTTCAGTACTTC. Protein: CASSPLGELQYF.

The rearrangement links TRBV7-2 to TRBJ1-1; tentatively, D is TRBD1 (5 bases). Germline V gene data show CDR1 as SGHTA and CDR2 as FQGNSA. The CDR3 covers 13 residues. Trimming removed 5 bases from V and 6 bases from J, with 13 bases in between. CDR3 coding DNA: TGTGCCAGCAGCCCGGGGGTGGGTTCTGAAGCTTTCTTT. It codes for CASSPGVGSEAFF.

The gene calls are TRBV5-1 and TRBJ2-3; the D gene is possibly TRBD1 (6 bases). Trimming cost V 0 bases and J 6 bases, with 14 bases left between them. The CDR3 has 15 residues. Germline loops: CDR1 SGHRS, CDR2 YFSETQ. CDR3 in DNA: TGCGCCAGCAGCTTGGAATACCAGGGGAAGGATACGCAGTATTTT. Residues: CASSLEYQGKDTQYF.

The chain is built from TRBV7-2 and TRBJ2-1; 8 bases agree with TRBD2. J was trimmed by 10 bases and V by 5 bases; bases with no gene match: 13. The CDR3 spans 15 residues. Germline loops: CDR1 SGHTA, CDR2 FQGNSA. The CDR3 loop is CASSPRRVAGGEQFF. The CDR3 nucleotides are TGTGCCAGCAGCCCCCGCAGGGTTGCGGGGGGCGAGCAGTTCTTC. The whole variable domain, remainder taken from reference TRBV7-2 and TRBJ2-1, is GAGVSQSPSNKVTEKGKDVELRCDPISGHTALYWYRQSLGQGLEFLIYFQGNSAPDKSGLPSDRFSAERTGGSVSTLTIQRTQQEDSAVYLCASSPRRVAGGEQFFGPGTRLTVL.

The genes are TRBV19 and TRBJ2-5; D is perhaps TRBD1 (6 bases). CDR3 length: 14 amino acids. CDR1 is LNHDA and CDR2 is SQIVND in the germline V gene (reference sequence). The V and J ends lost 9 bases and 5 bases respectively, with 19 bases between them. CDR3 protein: CASSKGTLGETQYF. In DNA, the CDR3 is TGTGCCAGCTCCAAGGGGACACTGGGGGAGACCCAGTACTTC.

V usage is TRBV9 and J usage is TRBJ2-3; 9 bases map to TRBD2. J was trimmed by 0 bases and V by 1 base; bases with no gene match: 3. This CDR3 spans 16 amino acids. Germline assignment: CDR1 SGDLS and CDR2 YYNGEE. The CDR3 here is CASSVLAGRSTDTQYF. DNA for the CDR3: TGTGCCAGCAGCGTACTAGCGGGGCGCAGCACAGATACGCAGTATTTT.

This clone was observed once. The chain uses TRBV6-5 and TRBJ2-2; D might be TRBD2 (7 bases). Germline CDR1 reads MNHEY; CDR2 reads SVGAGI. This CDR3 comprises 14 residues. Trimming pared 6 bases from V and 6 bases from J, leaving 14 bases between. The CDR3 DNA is TGTGCCAGCAGAAACACAGGGAGGGCCGGGGAGCTGTTTTTT. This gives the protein CASRNTGRAGELFF.

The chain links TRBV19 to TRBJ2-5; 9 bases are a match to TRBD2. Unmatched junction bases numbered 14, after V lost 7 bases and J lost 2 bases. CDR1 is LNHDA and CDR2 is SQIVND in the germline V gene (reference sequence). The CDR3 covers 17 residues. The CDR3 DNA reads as TGTGCCAGTACCCCCATCCTTCGGCTAGCGGGGCAAGAGACCCAGTACTTC. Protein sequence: CASTPILRLAGQETQYF.

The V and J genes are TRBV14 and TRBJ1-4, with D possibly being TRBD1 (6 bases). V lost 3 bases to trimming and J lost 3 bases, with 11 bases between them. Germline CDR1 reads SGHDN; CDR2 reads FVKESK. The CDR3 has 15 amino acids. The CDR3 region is CASSQRTVPNEKLFF. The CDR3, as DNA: TGTGCCAGCAGCCAGCGGACAGTACCTAATGAAAAACTGTTTTTT.

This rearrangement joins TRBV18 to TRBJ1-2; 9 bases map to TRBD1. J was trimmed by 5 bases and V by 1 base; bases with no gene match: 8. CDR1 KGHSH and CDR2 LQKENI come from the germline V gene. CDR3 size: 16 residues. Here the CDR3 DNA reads TGTGCCAGCTCACCACATGGACAGGGGAGAGGTTATGGCTACACCTTC. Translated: CASSPHGQGRGYGYTF.

The CDR3 DNA sequence: TGTGCCAGCAGCCCCAGAGACGGGATAGCGGGGGTGGATACGCAGTATTTT. This encodes CASSPRDGIAGVDTQYF. The V gene is TRBV7-3, the J gene TRBJ2-3; 9 bases map to TRBD2. V shed 5 bases and J 6 bases; nucleotides not matched to a gene: 15. The CDR3 extends over 17 amino acids. The germline CDR1 and CDR2 sequences are SGHTA and FQGTGA.

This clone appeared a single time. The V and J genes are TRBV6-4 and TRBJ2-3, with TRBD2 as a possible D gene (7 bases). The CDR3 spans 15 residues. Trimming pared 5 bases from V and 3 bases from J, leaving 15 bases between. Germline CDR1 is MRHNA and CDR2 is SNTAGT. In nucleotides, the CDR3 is TGTGCCAGCAGTACGAGGAGGGGGGGAACAGATACGCAGTATTTT. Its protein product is CASSTRRGGTDTQYF.

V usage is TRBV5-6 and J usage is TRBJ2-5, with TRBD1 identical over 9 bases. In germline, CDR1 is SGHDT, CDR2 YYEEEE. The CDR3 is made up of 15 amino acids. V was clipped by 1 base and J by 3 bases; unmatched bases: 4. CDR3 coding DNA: TGTGCCAGCAGCTTGCTAGGACAGGGGAAAGAGACCCAGTACTTC. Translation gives CASSLLGQGKETQYF.

CDR3 sequence (DNA): TGCGCCAGCAGCCTGTACGTCCAGGCGAACTATGGCTACACCTTC. Translated, it gives CASSLYVQANYGYTF. This sequence joins TRBV4-3 and TRBJ1-2; no clear D gene. Germline V gene lookup returns CDR1 LGHNA and CDR2 YSLEER. V lost 4 bases, J lost 2 bases, and 14 bases lay in between. This CDR3 is built from 15 residues.

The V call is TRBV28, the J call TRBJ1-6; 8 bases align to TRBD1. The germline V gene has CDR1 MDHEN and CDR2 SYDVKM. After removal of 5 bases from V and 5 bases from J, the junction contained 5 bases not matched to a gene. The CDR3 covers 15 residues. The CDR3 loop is CASSPVDRDNSPLHF. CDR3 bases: TGTGCCAGCAGTCCCGTGGACAGGGATAATTCACCCCTCCACTTT. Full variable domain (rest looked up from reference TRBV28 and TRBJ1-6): DVKVTQSSRYLVKRTGEKVFLECVQDMDHENMFWYRQDPGLGLRLIYFSYDVKMKEKGDIPEGYSVSREKKERFSLILESASTNQTSMYLCASSPVDRDNSPLHFGNGTRLTVT.

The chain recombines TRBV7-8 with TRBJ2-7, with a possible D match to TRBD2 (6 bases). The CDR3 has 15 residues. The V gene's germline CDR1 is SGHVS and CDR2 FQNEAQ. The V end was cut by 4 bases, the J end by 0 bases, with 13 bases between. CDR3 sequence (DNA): TGTGCCAGCAGCTACGAGGAGGGGCGCTCCTACGAGCAGTACTTC. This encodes CASSYEEGRSYEQYF.

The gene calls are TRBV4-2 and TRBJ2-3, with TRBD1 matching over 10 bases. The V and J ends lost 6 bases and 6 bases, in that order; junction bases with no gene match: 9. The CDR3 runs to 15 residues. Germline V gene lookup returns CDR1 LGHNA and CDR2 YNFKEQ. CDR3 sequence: CASSVGTGVSDTQYF. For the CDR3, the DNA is TGTGCCAGCAGTGTAGGGACAGGGGTTTCGGATACGCAGTATTTT.

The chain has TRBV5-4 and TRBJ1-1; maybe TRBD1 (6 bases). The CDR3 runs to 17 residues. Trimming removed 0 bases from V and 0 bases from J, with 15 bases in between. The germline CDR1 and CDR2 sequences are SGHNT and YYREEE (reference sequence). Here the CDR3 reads CASSLAGLGHMNTEAFF. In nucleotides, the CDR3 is TGTGCCAGCAGCTTGGCGGGGTTGGGACATATGAACACTGAAGCTTTCTTT. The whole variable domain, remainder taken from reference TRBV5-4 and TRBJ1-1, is ETGVTQSPTHLIKTRGQQVTLRCSSQSGHNTVSWYQQALGQGPQFIFQYYREEENGRGNFPPRFSGLQFPNYSSELNVNALELDDSALYLCASSLAGLGHMNTEAFFGQGTRLTVV.

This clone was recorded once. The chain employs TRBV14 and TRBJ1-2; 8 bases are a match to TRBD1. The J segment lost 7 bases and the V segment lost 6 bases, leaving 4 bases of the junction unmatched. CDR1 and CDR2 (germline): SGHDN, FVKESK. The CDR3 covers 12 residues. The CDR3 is CASSGQGVGYTF. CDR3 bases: TGTGCCAGCAGTGGACAGGGTGTTGGCTACACCTTC.

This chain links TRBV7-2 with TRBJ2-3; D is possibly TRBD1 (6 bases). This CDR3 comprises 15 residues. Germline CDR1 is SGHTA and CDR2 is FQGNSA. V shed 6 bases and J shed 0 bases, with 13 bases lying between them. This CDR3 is CASRPKGDSTDTQYF. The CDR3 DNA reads TGTGCCAGCAGACCGAAGGGGGACAGCACAGATACGCAGTATTTT.

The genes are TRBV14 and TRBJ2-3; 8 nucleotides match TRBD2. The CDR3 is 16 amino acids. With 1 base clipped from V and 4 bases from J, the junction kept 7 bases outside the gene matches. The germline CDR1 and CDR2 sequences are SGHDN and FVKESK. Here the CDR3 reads CASSQVGGGSSDTQYF. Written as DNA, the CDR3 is TGTGCCAGCAGCCAAGTGGGCGGGGGGAGCTCAGATACGCAGTATTTT.